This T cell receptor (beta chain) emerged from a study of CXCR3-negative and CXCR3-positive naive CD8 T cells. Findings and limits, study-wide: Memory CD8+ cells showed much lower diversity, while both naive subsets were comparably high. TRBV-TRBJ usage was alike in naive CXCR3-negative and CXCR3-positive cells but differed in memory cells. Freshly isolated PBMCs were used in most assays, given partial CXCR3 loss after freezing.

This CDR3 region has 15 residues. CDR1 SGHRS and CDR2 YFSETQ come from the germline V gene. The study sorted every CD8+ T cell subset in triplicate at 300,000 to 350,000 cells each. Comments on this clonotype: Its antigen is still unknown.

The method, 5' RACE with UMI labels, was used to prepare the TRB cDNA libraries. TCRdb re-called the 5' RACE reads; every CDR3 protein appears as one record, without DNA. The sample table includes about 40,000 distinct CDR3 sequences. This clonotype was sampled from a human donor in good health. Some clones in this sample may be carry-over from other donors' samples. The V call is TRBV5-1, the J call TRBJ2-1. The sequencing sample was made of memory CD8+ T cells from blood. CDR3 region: CASSLAPSLANEQFF.